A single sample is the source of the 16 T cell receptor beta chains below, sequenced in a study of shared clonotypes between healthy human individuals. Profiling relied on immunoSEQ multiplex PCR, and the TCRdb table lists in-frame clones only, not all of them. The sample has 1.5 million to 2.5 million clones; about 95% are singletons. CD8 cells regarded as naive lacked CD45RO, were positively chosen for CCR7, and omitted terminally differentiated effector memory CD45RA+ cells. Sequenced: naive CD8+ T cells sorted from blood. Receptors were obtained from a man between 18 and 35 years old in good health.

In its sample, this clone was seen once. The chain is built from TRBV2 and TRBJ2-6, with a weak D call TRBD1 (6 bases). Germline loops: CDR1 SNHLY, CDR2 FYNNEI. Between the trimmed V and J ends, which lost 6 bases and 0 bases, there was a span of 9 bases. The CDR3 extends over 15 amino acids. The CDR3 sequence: CASREDSSGANVLTF. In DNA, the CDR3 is TGTGCCAGCAGGGAGGACAGCTCTGGGGCCAACGTCCTGACTTTC.

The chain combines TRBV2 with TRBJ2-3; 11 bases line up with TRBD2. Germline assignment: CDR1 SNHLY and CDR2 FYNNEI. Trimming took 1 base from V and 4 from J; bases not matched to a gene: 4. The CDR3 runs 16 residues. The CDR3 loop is CASSEVSGGEADTQYF. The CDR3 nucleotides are TGTGCCAGCAGTGAAGTTAGCGGGGGGGAGGCAGATACGCAGTATTTT.

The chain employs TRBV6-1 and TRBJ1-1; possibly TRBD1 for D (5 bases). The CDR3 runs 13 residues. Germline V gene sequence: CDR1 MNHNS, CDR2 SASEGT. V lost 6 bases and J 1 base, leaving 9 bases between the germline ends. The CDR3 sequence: CASRPTGNTEAFF. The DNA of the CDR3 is TGTGCCAGCAGACCTACAGGGAACACTGAAGCTTTCTTT.

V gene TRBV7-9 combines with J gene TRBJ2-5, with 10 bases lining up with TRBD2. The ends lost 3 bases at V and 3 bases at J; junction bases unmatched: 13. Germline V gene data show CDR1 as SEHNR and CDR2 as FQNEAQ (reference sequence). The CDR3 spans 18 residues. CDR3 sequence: CASSFVTWASGGEETQYF. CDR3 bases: TGTGCCAGCAGCTTCGTTACTTGGGCTAGCGGGGGAGAAGAGACCCAGTACTTC.

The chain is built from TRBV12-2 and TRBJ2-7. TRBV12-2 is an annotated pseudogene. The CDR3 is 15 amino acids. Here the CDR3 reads CASRSWTTSTYEQYF. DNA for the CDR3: TGTGCAAGTCGCTCTTGGACCACATCCACCTACGAGCAGTACTTC.

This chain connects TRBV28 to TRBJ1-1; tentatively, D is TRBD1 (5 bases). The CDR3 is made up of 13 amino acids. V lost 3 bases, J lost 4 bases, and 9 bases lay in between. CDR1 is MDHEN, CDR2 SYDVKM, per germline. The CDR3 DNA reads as TGTGCCAGCAGTTTCCGGGGGGTCACTGAAGCTTTCTTT. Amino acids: CASSFRGVTEAFF.

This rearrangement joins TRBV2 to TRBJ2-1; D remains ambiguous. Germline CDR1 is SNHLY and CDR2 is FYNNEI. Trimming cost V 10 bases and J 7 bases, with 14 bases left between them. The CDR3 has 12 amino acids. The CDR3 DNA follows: TGTGCCAACCGGATAGTTGGAAATGAGCAGTTCTTC. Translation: CANRIVGNEQFF.

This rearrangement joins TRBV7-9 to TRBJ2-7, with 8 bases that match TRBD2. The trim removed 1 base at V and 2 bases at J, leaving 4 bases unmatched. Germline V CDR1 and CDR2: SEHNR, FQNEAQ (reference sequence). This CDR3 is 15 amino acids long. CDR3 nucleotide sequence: TGTGCCAGCAGCTTAGAGCGGGAGAGACCCTACGAGCAGTACTTC. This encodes CASSLERERPYEQYF.

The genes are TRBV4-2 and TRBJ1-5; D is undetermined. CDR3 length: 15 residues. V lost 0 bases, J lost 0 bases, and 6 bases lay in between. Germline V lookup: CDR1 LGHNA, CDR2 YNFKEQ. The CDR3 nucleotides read TGTGCCAGCAGCCAAGAGGAGTATAGCAATCAGCCCCAGCATTTT. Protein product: CASSQEEYSNQPQHF.

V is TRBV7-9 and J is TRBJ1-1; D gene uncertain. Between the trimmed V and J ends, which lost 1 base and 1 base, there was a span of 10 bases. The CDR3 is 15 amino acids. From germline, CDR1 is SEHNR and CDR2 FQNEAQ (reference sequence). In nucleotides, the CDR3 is TGTGCCAGCAGCTTAGTCGAAGGAGGGAACACTGAAGCTTTCTTT. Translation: CASSLVEGGNTEAFF.

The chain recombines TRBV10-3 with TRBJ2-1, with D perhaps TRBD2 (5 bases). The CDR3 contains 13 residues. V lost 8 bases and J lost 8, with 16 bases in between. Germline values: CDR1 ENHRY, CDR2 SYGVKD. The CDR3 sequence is CAISPLTRDEQFF. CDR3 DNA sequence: TGTGCCATCTCCCCCCTTACTAGAGATGAGCAGTTCTTC.

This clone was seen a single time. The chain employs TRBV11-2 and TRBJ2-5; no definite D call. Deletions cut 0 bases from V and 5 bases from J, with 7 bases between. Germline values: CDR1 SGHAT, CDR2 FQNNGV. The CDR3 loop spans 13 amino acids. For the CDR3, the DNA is TGTGCCAGCAGCTTAGATCCCATTGAGACCCAGTACTTC. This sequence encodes CASSLDPIETQYF.

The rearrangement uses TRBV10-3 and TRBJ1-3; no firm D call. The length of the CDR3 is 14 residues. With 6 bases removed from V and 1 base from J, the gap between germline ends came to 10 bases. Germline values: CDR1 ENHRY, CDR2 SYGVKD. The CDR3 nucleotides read TGTGCCATCAGGACGAGAGGATCTGGAAACACCATATATTTT. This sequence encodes CAIRTRGSGNTIYF.

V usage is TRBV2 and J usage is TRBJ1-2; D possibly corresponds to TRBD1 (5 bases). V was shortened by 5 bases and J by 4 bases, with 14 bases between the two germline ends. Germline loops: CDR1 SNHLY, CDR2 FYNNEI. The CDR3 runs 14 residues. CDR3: CASSPTRVGYGYTF. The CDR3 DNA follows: TGTGCCAGCAGTCCTACCAGGGTTGGCTATGGCTACACCTTC. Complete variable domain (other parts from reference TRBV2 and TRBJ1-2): EPEVTQTPSHQVTQMGQEVILRCVPISNHLYFYWYRQILGQKVEFLVSFYNNEISEKSEIFDDQFSVERPDGSNFTLKIRSTKLEDSAMYFCASSPTRVGYGYTFGSGTRLTVV.

The CDR3 sequence: CASSSSWLAAPYEQYF. CDR3 DNA sequence: TGTGCCAGTAGTAGCTCGTGGCTAGCCGCCCCCTACGAGCAGTACTTC. The V and J genes are TRBV19 and TRBJ2-7; a possible D gene is TRBD2 (5 bases). The germline V gene encodes CDR1 LNHDA and CDR2 SQIVND (reference sequence). Trimming pared 4 bases from V and 2 bases from J, leaving 18 bases between. The CDR3 runs to 16 residues.

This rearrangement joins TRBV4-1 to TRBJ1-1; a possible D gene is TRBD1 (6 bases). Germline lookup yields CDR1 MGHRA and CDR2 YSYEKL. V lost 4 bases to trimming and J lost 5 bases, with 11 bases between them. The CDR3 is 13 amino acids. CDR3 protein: CASSRERGTEAFF. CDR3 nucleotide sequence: TGCGCCAGCAGCCGGGAAAGGGGGACTGAAGCTTTCTTT.